Below, 18 T cell receptor beta chains from the same sample are listed, as sequenced in a study of blood T cell repertoires in COVID-19 (dated by TCRdb to 2018 to 2021). The method behind the library was the immunoSEQ multiplex PCR assay. TCRdb retrieved this table from immuneACCESS and kept in-frame rearrangements only. Not all clones are present; in checked studies, unresolved V genes account for under half, and no reason is known for the remainder. In this sample the table shows under 100,000 clones, around nine tenths of which occur a single time. The ten largest clones add up to around 3.4% of the sample. Sequencing used peripheral blood. These receptors all stem from an older woman with acute or convalescent COVID-19.

The chain is built from TRBV15 and TRBJ1-3; perhaps TRBD1 as D (5 bases). CDR1 and CDR2 from the germline V gene are LNHNV and YYDKDF (reference sequence). CDR3 length: 15 amino acids. The ends were cut back, 0 bases at V and 2 bases at J, with 8 bases in the middle. The CDR3 DNA follows: TGTGCCACCAGCAGAGATCCAGGGACTGGAAACACCATATATTTT. Translation: CATSRDPGTGNTIYF.

The V call is TRBV28, the J call TRBJ1-1, with TRBD1 matching over 9 bases. The ends lost 6 bases at V and 5 bases at J; junction bases unmatched: 7. This CDR3 region has 14 residues. CDR1 and CDR2 (germline): MDHEN, SYDVKM. CDR3 residues: CASRPTGGRTEAFF. Here the CDR3 DNA reads TGTGCCAGCAGGCCAACAGGGGGCAGGACTGAAGCTTTCTTT.

This sequence joins TRBV4-1 and TRBJ2-1; 10 bases map to TRBD2. This CDR3 comprises 17 residues. The V and J ends lost 0 bases and 6 bases, in that order; junction bases with no gene match: 8. Germline assignment: CDR1 MGHRA and CDR2 YSYEKL. The DNA for the CDR3 is TGCGCCAGCAGCCAAGATCGGCTAGCGGGAGCGGTCAATGAGCAGTTCTTC. Amino acids: CASSQDRLAGAVNEQFF.

A remark on this clone: Germline and junction disagree at one end, which may indicate a read error. The rearrangement uses TRBV7-7 and TRBJ2-2, with 7 bases fitting TRBD2. The CDR3 loop spans 15 amino acids. Germline V CDR1 and CDR2: SSHAT, FNYEAQ (reference sequence). The CDR3 sequence: CASSPSGTNTGELFF. Here the CDR3 DNA reads TGTGCTAGCAGCCCAAGCGGGACGAACACCGGGGAGCTGTTTTTT. The whole variable domain, filled in from reference TRBV7-7 and TRBJ2-2, reads GAGVSQSPRYKVTKRGQDVTLRCDPISSHATLYWYQQALGQGPEFLTYFNYEAQPDKSGLPSDRFSAERPEGSISTLTIQRTEQRDSAMYRCASSPSGTNTGELFFGEGSRLTVL.

CDR3 sequence: CSVRGMNYGYTF. As DNA, the CDR3 is TGCAGCGTACGGGGGATGAACTATGGCTACACCTTC. This chain joins TRBV29-1 and TRBJ1-2, with a possible D match to TRBD1 (5 bases). Germline loops: CDR1 SQVTM, CDR2 ANQGSEA. Trimming removed 6 bases from V and 2 bases from J, with 10 bases in between. The CDR3 is 12 residues long.

This sequence joins TRBV28 and TRBJ2-1; the D gene is possibly TRBD2 (6 bases). Trimming left V 4 bases short and J 3 bases short, with 13 bases between. Germline values: CDR1 MDHEN, CDR2 SYDVKM. The CDR3 length is 15 residues. CDR3 sequence: CASSYGTRNYNEQFF. The DNA of the CDR3 is TGTGCCAGCAGTTACGGGACTCGAAACTACAATGAGCAGTTCTTC.

J is TRBJ2-3 and V is TRBV28; 9 nucleotides agree with TRBD2. J gave up 1 base and V 7 bases, and 3 bases lay outside the gene matches. The CDR3 totals 14 residues. CDR1 is MDHEN and CDR2 is SYDVKM in the germline V gene. CDR3 region: CASTRTSGTDTQYF. The CDR3 coding sequence is TGTGCCAGCACACGGACTAGCGGCACAGATACGCAGTATTTT.

This chain joins TRBV7-8 and TRBJ2-3; TRBD2 matches at 7 bases. With V trimmed by 2 bases and J by 0 bases, 5 bases remained unmatched. Germline V gives CDR1 SGHVS, CDR2 FQNEAQ. CDR3 length: 16 amino acids. The chain's CDR3 is CASSLRLAQSTDTQYF. Written as DNA, the CDR3 is TGTGCCAGCAGCTTACGACTAGCTCAAAGCACAGATACGCAGTATTTT.

The rearrangement uses TRBV3-1 (or the pseudogene TRBV3-2) and TRBJ1-1, with D unclear. CDR1 is LGHDT, CDR2 YNNKEL, per germline (reference sequence). This CDR3 is 15 amino acids long. Between the trimmed V and J ends, which lost 3 bases and 0 bases, there was a span of 11 bases. The CDR3 DNA reads TGTGCCAGCAGCCATCAGACAAGAATGAACACTGAAGCTTTCTTT. This gives the protein CASSHQTRMNTEAFF.

This chain uses TRBV5-1 with TRBJ2-3; perhaps TRBD2 as D (7 bases). The V gene lost 4 bases and the J gene lost 1 base, with 16 bases spanning the gap. The CDR3 loop spans 16 amino acids. Germline CDR1 and CDR2: SGHRS and YFSETQ. In DNA form, the CDR3 reads TGCGCCAGCAGCATGGGGGCGGGAGTAGGCACAGATACGCAGTATTTT. Its translation is CASSMGAGVGTDTQYF.

The chain carries TRBV19 and TRBJ1-1; 7 nucleotides align to TRBD1. V lost 11 bases, J lost 0 bases, and 6 bases stayed unmatched. Looked up from germline, CDR1 is LNHDA and CDR2 is SQIVND (reference sequence). The CDR3 contains 13 residues. The CDR3 sequence is CAARGQLNTEAFF. In DNA, the CDR3 is TGTGCCGCACGGGGACAGTTGAACACTGAAGCTTTCTTT.

The chain has TRBV6-5 and TRBJ1-5; 7 nucleotides align to TRBD1. This CDR3 comprises 15 residues. V gave up 8 bases and J gave up 2 bases; unmatched junction bases: 9. Germline V CDR1 and CDR2: MNHEY, SVGAGI. The CDR3 here is CASLKQGKGNQPQHF. The DNA of the CDR3 is TGTGCCAGCTTAAAACAGGGGAAAGGCAATCAGCCCCAGCATTTT.

This clone was detected only a few times. In DNA form, the CDR3 reads TGTGCCAGCAGTTACTCGACAGGGCCCTACGAGCAGTACTTC. Amino acids: CASSYSTGPYEQYF. The chain carries TRBV6-5 and TRBJ2-7; 7 nucleotides line up with TRBD1. Trimming took 0 bases from V and 2 from J; bases not matched to a gene: 1. The CDR3 is 14 residues long. Per germline, CDR1 MNHEY and CDR2 SVGAGI.

This sequence joins TRBV19 and TRBJ1-6; the match to TRBD1 covers 7 bases. The CDR3 has 15 residues. Germline trimming cut 5 bases from V and 9 bases from J; bases unmatched to any gene: 10. CDR1 is LNHDA, CDR2 SQIVND, per germline (reference sequence). Here the CDR3 reads CASSLTGDLSSPLHF. CDR3 sequence (DNA): TGTGCCAGTAGTTTAACAGGGGATCTGAGTTCACCCCTCCACTTT.

CDR3 amino acids: CASSGTGNSYNEQFF. CDR3 DNA: TGTGCCAGCAGCGGTACAGGTAACTCCTACAATGAGCAGTTCTTC. The rearrangement uses TRBV9 and TRBJ2-1; tentatively, D is TRBD1 (5 bases). CDR1 is SGDLS, CDR2 YYNGEE, per germline. The V end lost 3 bases, the J end lost 0 bases, and 10 bases lay between the germline ends. This CDR3 comprises 15 residues.

V usage is TRBV6-1 and J usage is TRBJ2-7; D is uncertain. Trimming removed 0 bases from V and 4 bases from J, with 4 bases in between. Germline lookup yields CDR1 MNHNS and CDR2 SASEGT. This CDR3 spans 12 amino acids. CDR3 in DNA: TGTGCCAGCAGTGAAGCGCGGTACGAGCAGTACTTC. Its translation: CASSEARYEQYF.

The chain has TRBV6-5 and TRBJ2-6; unclear D gene. This CDR3 has 15 residues. V shed 6 bases and J shed 0 bases, with 9 bases lying between them. The germline CDR1 and CDR2 sequences are MNHEY and SVGAGI. CDR3 sequence (DNA): TGTGCCAGCAGATTACAGTACTCTGGGGCCAACGTCCTGACTTTC. Translating gives CASRLQYSGANVLTF.

In this sample, this clone turned up a few times. The J gene is TRBJ2-1, the V gene TRBV19, with 13 bases that match TRBD2. V trimming: 2 bases; J trimming: 6 bases; junction bases outside the gene matches: 7. The CDR3 extends over 17 amino acids. CDR1 LNHDA and CDR2 SQIVND come from the germline V gene (reference sequence). CDR3 amino acids: CASSIFTGLAGSNEQFF. The CDR3 DNA sequence: TGTGCCAGTAGTATATTTACGGGACTAGCGGGAAGCAATGAGCAGTTCTTC.